A single sample gave rise to the 11 T cell receptor beta chains below, sequenced in a study of blood T cell repertoires in COVID-19. Method: immunoSEQ multiplex PCR; TCRdb's copy keeps in-frame clones and lacks some. The top ten hold approximately 7.3% of the sample, which has more than 150,000 clones, more than 80% seen once. The sequenced material came from peripheral blood. These receptors were taken from a human donor in a cohort sampled during active COVID-19.

The chain joins TRBV2 to TRBJ2-1; a possible D gene is TRBD2 (7 bases). Germline CDR1 and CDR2: SNHLY and FYNNEI. Trimming removed 6 bases from V and 10 bases from J, with 10 bases in between. The CDR3 is made up of 11 amino acids. The CDR3 here is CASRGGGEQFF. In DNA, the CDR3 is TGTGCCAGCAGGGGAGGGGGGGAGCAGTTCTTC.

The chain uses TRBV6-5 and TRBJ1-2, with D maybe TRBD1 (5 bases). Germline CDR1 reads MNHEY; CDR2 reads SVGAGI. CDR3 size: 13 residues. Trimming shortened V by 2 bases and J by 4 bases, and 8 bases separated the two germline ends. CDR3 DNA: TGTGCCAGCAGTTACCACAGGATCTATGGCTACACCTTC. Amino acids: CASSYHRIYGYTF.

The V gene is TRBV7-8, the J gene TRBJ1-2; perhaps TRBD1 as D (5 bases). Germline V gives CDR1 SGHVS, CDR2 FQNEAQ. The CDR3 covers 12 residues. The germline V and J ends were trimmed by 5 bases and 7 bases, with 11 bases remaining between them. The CDR3 spells CASSQGAGGYTF. For the CDR3, the DNA is TGTGCCAGCAGCCAAGGGGCCGGTGGCTACACCTTC.

The chain couples TRBV29-1 to TRBJ1-2; D possibly corresponds to TRBD1 (5 bases). This CDR3 has 10 residues. The germline V and J ends were trimmed by 8 bases and 13 bases, with 17 bases remaining between them. From germline, CDR1 is SQVTM and CDR2 ANQGSEA. The CDR3 is CSTCGGGCTF. For the CDR3, the DNA is TGCAGCACGTGCGGCGGGGGTTGCACCTTC.

This clone has more than one count but fewer than ten. In DNA, the CDR3 is TGTGCCAGCAGCGGGACAGGGGGATATAATTCACCCCTCCACTTT. This codes for CASSGTGGYNSPLHF. The V call is TRBV11-3, the J call TRBJ1-6; 11 bases line up with TRBD1. V trimming: 5 bases; J trimming: 4 bases; junction bases outside the gene matches: 1. CDR3 length: 15 residues. CDR1 and CDR2 (germline): SGHNT, YENEEA. The full variable domain, in which reference TRBV11-3 and TRBJ1-6 provide the parts outside the CDR3, is EAGVVQSPRYKIIEKKQPVAFWCNPISGHNTLYWYLQNLGQGPELLIRYENEEAVDDSQLPKDRFSAERLKGVDSTLKIQPAELGDSAVYLCASSGTGGYNSPLHFGNGTRLTVT.

This chain joins TRBV29-1 and TRBJ2-5, with a weak D call TRBD2 (7 bases). CDR3 length equals 13 residues. Germline CDR1 is SQVTM and CDR2 is ANQGSEA. V was pared by 6 bases and J by 4 bases, with 15 bases between. CDR3 DNA: TGCAGCGTGAGGGGGGGGGCACGAGAGACCCAGTACTTC. It codes for CSVRGGARETQYF.

The gene calls are TRBV18 and TRBJ2-1, with 9 bases fitting TRBD1. V lost 3 bases and J lost 4; bases outside the gene matches: 4. CDR1 KGHSH and CDR2 LQKENI come from the germline V gene. There are 15 residues in the CDR3. CDR3 nucleotide sequence: TGTGCCAGCTCACCCCGGGACAGGGATTACAATGAGCAGTTCTTC. It specifies CASSPRDRDYNEQFF.

The CDR3 nucleotides are TGTGCCAGCAGTTCCGTGACAGGACCCTACAATGAGCAGTTCTTC. This sequence encodes CASSSVTGPYNEQFF. V is TRBV27 and J is TRBJ2-1; maybe TRBD1 (6 bases). Trimming left V 4 bases short and J 2 bases short, with 12 bases between. Germline V gives CDR1 MNHEY, CDR2 SMNVEV (reference sequence). This CDR3 spans 15 amino acids.

The genes are TRBV27 and TRBJ2-6; D ambiguous. Germline CDR1 is MNHEY and CDR2 is SMNVEV (reference sequence). This CDR3 has 12 residues. Trimming pared 9 bases from V and 4 bases from J, leaving 7 bases between. CDR3: CASTTGANVLTF. In DNA form, the CDR3 reads TGTGCCAGTACTACGGGGGCCAACGTCCTGACTTTC.

On this clone: Within the sample, other DNA sequences also encode this same CDR3. The V and J genes are TRBV6-5 and TRBJ1-3, with D uncertain. Trimming stripped 0 bases from V and 3 bases from J, with 3 bases between. The CDR3 runs 13 residues. Germline lookup yields CDR1 MNHEY and CDR2 SVGAGI. The CDR3 loop reads CASSYSSGNTIYF. The CDR3 DNA sequence: TGTGCCAGCAGTTACTCTAGTGGAAACACCATATATTTT.

A single count supports this clone. The chain joins TRBV10-3 to TRBJ1-1; 8 nucleotides agree with TRBD1. CDR1 is ENHRY, CDR2 SYGVKD, per germline. J lost 6 bases, V lost 6 bases, and 9 bases had no gene match. The CDR3 sequence is 14 residues long. This chain's CDR3 is CAISTGQVGAEAFF. Here the CDR3 DNA reads TGTGCCATCAGCACGGGACAGGTAGGCGCTGAAGCTTTCTTT.